This TCR beta chain appears in the sequencing data of a study of T cells in Graves' hyperthyroidism and ophthalmopathy. General study findings and limits: In blood, most of the thyroid clonotypes expanded above 0.001 were also present.

RNA transcripts provided the source from which TCR beta CDR3 regions were amplified. The TCR CDR3 first-round RT-PCR relied on the HTBI primer set. TCRdb reanalysed the multiplex PCR reads using MiXCR and keeps one entry per CDR3 protein. The repertoire consists of fewer than 350,000 distinct CDR3 sequences, with 18% occurring once and the leading ten covering under 55%. At least ten counts were recorded for this clonotype. Its antigen is unidentified. Trimming removed 8 bases from V and 5 bases from J; junction bases left unmatched: 3. This CDR3 has 13 residues. Looked up from germline, CDR1 is DFQATT and CDR2 is SNEGSKA (reference sequence). The authors deemed Graves' hyperthyroidism stable absent ophthalmopathy progression within 18 months.

The chain recombines TRBV20-1 with TRBJ2-1; 13 nucleotides match TRBD2. This sequence was found in a woman aged 45-65 years with Graves' hyperthyroidism. The sequenced sample consisted of blood. CDR3 DNA sequence: TGCAGTCCGGGACTAGCGGGGAACAATGAGCAGTTCTTC. Protein: CSPGLAGNNEQFF.